One sample yielded the 8 T cell receptor beta chains listed below, sequenced in a study of T-cell memory formation after mild COVID-19 (dated by TCRdb to the early 2020s). The method behind the library was 5' RACE. The sequencer was an Illumina NovaSeq 6000. TCRdb itself trimmed the public reads at Q25 with fastp, ran MiXCR and retained productive beta chains. Each entry merges the rows of one CDR3 protein and shows their most common DNA and genes. This sample gives 90,000 to 120,000 distinct CDR3 sequences in total; approximately 15% of them show up just once. The ten largest clonotypes hold approximately 43% of the sample. Sequenced input: PBMCs or a T cell subset sorted from them (not recorded which). Receptors originate from a man aged 18 to 30 who had mild COVID-19 (a few samples of this study predate the infection). The sample titles of this study are shuffled in the database, so cell type and time point are left out; the donor was told from shared clones.

This clonotype was counted only a few times. The chain couples TRBV12-3 or TRBV12-4 to TRBJ2-5, with D possibly matching TRBD2 (6 bases). This CDR3 is 15 amino acids long. Trimming stripped 3 bases from V and 5 bases from J, with 16 bases between. CDR3 in amino acids: CASSFLGRPTETQYF. The CDR3 DNA reads TGTGCCAGCAGTTTCCTGGGGAGGCCAACGGAGACCCAGTACTTC.

This clonotype was found many times. The V call is TRBV27, the J call TRBJ2-5, with D possibly being TRBD2 (6 bases). Germline loops: CDR1 MNHEY, CDR2 SMNVEV (reference sequence). V dropped 3 bases and J dropped 4 bases, with 12 bases sitting between them. The length of the CDR3 is 14 residues. The CDR3 nucleotides read TGTGCCAGCAGTTTCTTGGGGGAGGCAGAGACCCAGTACTTC. Its translation is CASSFLGEAETQYF.

This chain joins TRBV2 and TRBJ2-2; D may be TRBD1 or TRBD2 (6 bases each). Between the trimmed V and J ends, which lost 1 base and 3 bases, there was a span of 9 bases. The germline CDR1 and CDR2 sequences are SNHLY and FYNNEI. The CDR3 has 15 residues. CDR3 coding DNA: TGTGCCAGCAGTGAAGGGGGGGCGTACACCGGGGAGCTGTTTTTT. Its translation is CASSEGGAYTGELFF. Full variable domain (remainder filled in from reference TRBV2 and TRBJ2-2): EPEVTQTPSHQVTQMGQEVILRCVPISNHLYFYWYRQILGQKVEFLVSFYNNEISEKSEIFDDQFSVERPDGSNFTLKIRSTKLEDSAMYFCASSEGGAYTGELFFGEGSRLTVL.

This chain links TRBV12-3 or TRBV12-4 with TRBJ2-2; D remains ambiguous. The CDR3 length is 13 residues. The V end lost 8 bases, the J end lost 9 bases, and 16 bases lay between the germline ends. The CDR3 loop reads CASGVAHVRELFF. For the CDR3, the DNA is TGTGCCAGCGGAGTAGCCCATGTCCGGGAGCTGTTTTTT.

This clonotype has only a few counts. The genes are TRBV7-9 and TRBJ2-5; TRBD1 aligns across 7 bases. Germline V gives CDR1 SEHNR, CDR2 FQNEAQ (reference sequence). V shed 4 bases, J shed 1 base, and the junction held 3 bases outside the gene matches. This CDR3 has 14 amino acids. The CDR3 nucleotides read TGTGCCAGCAGCTCCGGGACAGTCCAAGAGACCCAGTACTTC. It specifies CASSSGTVQETQYF.

V gene TRBV12-3 or TRBV12-4 combines with J gene TRBJ2-1, with D uncertain. The V end lost 6 bases, the J end lost 13 bases, and 10 bases lay between the germline ends. The CDR3 consists of 10 residues. The CDR3 reads CASRGTQQFF. Here the CDR3 DNA reads TGTGCCAGCAGGGGCACCCAACAGTTCTTC.

The sample holds a few counts of this clonotype. This chain uses TRBV7-9 with TRBJ2-1; 8 bases align to TRBD2. The CDR3 is 15 amino acids. V gave up 2 bases and J gave up 5 bases; unmatched junction bases: 5. Germline CDR1 and CDR2: SEHNR and FQNEAQ (reference sequence). The CDR3 here is CASSLSGGGNNEQFF. The CDR3 coding sequence is TGTGCCAGCAGCTTATCGGGCGGGGGGAACAATGAGCAGTTCTTC.

A note on this clonotype: A junction boundary mismatches the germline segment, possibly from a read error. The J gene is TRBJ2-1, the V gene TRBV29-1; no firm D call. The CDR3 has 10 residues. In germline, CDR1 is SQVTM, CDR2 ANQGSEA. Here the CDR3 reads CSAEGNEQLF. The CDR3 DNA reads TGCAGCGCCGAAGGGAATGAGCAGTTATTC.